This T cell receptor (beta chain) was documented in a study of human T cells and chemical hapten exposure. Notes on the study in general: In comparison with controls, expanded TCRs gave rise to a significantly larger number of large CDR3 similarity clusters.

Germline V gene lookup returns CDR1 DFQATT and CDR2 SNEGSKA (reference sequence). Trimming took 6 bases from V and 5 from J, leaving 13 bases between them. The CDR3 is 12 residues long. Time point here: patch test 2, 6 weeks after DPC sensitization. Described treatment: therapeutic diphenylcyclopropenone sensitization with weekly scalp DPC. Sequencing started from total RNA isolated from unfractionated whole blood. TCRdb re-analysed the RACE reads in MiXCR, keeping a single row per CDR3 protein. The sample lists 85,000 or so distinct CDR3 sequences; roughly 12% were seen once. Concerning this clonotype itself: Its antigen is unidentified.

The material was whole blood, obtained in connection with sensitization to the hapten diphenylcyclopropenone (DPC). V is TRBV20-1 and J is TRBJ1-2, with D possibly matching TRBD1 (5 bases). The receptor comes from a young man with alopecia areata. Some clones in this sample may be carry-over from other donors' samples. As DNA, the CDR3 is TGCAGTGCGGGAGGAGGACAATATGGCTACACCTTC. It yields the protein CSAGGGQYGYTF.